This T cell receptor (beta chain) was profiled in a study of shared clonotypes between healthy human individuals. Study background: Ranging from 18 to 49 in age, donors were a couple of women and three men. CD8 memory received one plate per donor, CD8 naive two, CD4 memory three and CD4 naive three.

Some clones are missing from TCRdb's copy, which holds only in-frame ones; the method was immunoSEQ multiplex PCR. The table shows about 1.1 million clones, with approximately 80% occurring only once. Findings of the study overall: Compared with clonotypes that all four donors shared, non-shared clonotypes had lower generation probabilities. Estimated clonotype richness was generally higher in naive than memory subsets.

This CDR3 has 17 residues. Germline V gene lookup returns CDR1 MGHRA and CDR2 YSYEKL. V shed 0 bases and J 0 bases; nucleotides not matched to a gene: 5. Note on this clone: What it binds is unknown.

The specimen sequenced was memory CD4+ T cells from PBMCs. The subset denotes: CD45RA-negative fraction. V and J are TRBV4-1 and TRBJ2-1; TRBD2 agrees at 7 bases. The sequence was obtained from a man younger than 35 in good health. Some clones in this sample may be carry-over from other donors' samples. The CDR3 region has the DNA TGCGCCAGCAGCCAAGAAAAGCGGGGAAGCTCCTACAATGAGCAGTTCTTC. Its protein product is CASSQEKRGSSYNEQFF.